The rows below give T cell receptor beta chains drawn from one sample of a study. TCRdb re-derived calls from the 5' RACE reads in MiXCR, one entry per CDR3 protein. The repertoire holds about 46,000 distinct CDR3 sequences, with 28% as singletons. Sequenced sample: naive CD4+ T cells sorted from blood. The origin of the receptors is a female donor with breast cancer. The conserved cysteine and the conserved F or W are not part of the CDR3 here. Fields, in order: D gene, V gene, CDR3 protein. The D gene is left open where the match is weak.

d_gene: TRBD1; v_gene: TRBV20-1; CDR3aa: SARETLTKDRANQPQH
d_gene: .; v_gene: TRBV4-1; CDR3aa: ASSPWGARTNIQY
d_gene: .; v_gene: TRBV6-6; CDR3aa: ASSLDSRNSPLH
d_gene: .; v_gene: TRBV10-2; CDR3aa: ASILGDPESEQY
d_gene: .; v_gene: TRBV5-1; CDR3aa: ASSLKGGTRSYNEQF
d_gene: .; v_gene: TRBV4-1; CDR3aa: ASSQDRDQEAQY
d_gene: .; v_gene: TRBV12-3/TRBV12-4; CDR3aa: ASSPSRPGIGQNSPLH
d_gene: .; v_gene: TRBV4-3; CDR3aa: ASSQIRASSYEQY
d_gene: .; v_gene: TRBV7-9; CDR3aa: ASSFGGETQY
d_gene: .; v_gene: TRBV20-1; CDR3aa: SASHPQEIYGYT
d_gene: .; v_gene: TRBV5-5; CDR3aa: ASSVTHSQPQH
d_gene: TRBD2; v_gene: TRBV6-2/TRBV6-3; CDR3aa: ASAKTSGGAGTGELF
d_gene: TRBD2; v_gene: TRBV12-3/TRBV12-4; CDR3aa: ASTQAQRGGDNEQF
d_gene: .; v_gene: TRBV29-1; CDR3aa: SVEVQGRVTEAF
d_gene: TRBD2; v_gene: TRBV6-5; CDR3aa: ASSYLPTSVTSNEQF
d_gene: .; v_gene: TRBV12-3/TRBV12-4; CDR3aa: ASSSTGRNQPQH
d_gene: TRBD1; v_gene: TRBV6-1; CDR3aa: ASSEGTGGTEAF
d_gene: TRBD1; v_gene: TRBV9; CDR3aa: ASSVGGQDPSGNTIY
d_gene: TRBD1; v_gene: TRBV25-1; CDR3aa: ASSEDRAHEQC
d_gene: .; v_gene: TRBV6-5; CDR3aa: ASSYSLGEGTGELF
d_gene: TRBD1; v_gene: TRBV5-6; CDR3aa: ASSSLTGNSYEQY
d_gene: .; v_gene: TRBV6-6; CDR3aa: ASQGPSGNTIY
d_gene: .; v_gene: TRBV29-1; CDR3aa: SVIDGLSGNTIY
d_gene: .; v_gene: TRBV9; CDR3aa: ASSAGAGVYGYT
d_gene: TRBD2; v_gene: TRBV11-2; CDR3aa: ASSSTSGGTSTDTQY
d_gene: .; v_gene: TRBV7-9; CDR3aa: ASSSGTRNSPLH
d_gene: TRBD1; v_gene: TRBV2; CDR3aa: ASSADRASRDIQY
d_gene: .; v_gene: TRBV12-3/TRBV12-4; CDR3aa: ASSFAITGSYGYT
d_gene: .; v_gene: TRBV12-3/TRBV12-4; CDR3aa: ASSSGGFGSPNTEAF
d_gene: TRBD2; v_gene: TRBV5-4; CDR3aa: ASSTVAGGHSYNEQF
d_gene: .; v_gene: TRBV29-1; CDR3aa: SVPGQGGTSGYT
d_gene: .; v_gene: TRBV7-2; CDR3aa: ASSLGPTGYGF
d_gene: TRBD2; v_gene: TRBV20-1; CDR3aa: SASGGDSNTGELF
d_gene: .; v_gene: TRBV3-1; CDR3aa: ASSQDLINYEQY
d_gene: TRBD2; v_gene: TRBV6-1; CDR3aa: ASTGTSGRATHEQY